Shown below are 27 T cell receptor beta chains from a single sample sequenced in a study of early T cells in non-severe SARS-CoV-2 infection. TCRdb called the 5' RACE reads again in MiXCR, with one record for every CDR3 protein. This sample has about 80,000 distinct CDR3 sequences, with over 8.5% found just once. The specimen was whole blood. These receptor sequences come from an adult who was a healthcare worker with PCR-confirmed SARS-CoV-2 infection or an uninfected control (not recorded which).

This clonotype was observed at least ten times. The DNA of the CDR3 is TGTGCCACCAGCAGAGATAAGGGGGTCAACGCTGAAGCTTTCTTT. It encodes CATSRDKGVNAEAFF. The chain is built from TRBV15 and TRBJ1-1; D is possibly TRBD1 (6 bases). The CDR3 is 15 amino acids. V was clipped by 0 bases and J by 6 bases, with 14 bases between them. CDR1 is LNHNV and CDR2 is YYDKDF in the germline V gene (reference sequence).

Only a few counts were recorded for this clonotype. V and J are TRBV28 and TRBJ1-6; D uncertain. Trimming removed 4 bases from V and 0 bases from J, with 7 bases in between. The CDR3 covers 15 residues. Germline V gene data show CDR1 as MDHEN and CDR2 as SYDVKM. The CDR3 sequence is CASSSTLSYNSPLHF. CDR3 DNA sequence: TGTGCCAGCAGTTCGACCCTCTCCTATAATTCACCCCTCCACTTT.

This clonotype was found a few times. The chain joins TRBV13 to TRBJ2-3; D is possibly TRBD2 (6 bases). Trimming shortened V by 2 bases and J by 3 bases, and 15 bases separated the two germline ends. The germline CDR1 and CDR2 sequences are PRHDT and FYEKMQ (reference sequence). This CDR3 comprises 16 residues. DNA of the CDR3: TGTGCCAGCAGCTTACGGACGGGAGCGAGTACAGATACGCAGTATTTT. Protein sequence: CASSLRTGASTDTQYF.

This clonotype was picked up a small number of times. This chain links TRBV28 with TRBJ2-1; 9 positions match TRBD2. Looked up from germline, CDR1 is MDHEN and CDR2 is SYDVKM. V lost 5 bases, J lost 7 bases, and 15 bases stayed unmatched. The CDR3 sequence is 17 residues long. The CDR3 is CASSHPGLAVRENEQFF. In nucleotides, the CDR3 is TGTGCCAGCAGTCACCCGGGACTAGCAGTTCGGGAGAATGAGCAGTTCTTC.

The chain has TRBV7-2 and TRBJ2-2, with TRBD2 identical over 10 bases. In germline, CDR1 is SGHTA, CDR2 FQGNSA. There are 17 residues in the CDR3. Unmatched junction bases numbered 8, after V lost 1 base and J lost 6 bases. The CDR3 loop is CASSLGPGLAKPGELFF. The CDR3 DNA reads TGTGCCAGCAGCTTAGGACCGGGACTAGCGAAACCCGGGGAGCTGTTTTTT. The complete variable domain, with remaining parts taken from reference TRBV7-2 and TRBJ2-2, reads GAGVSQSPSNKVTEKGKDVELRCDPISGHTALYWYRQSLGQGLEFLIYFQGNSAPDKSGLPSDRFSAERTGGSVSTLTIQRTQQEDSAVYLCASSLGPGLAKPGELFFGEGSRLTVL.

The chain's CDR3 is CSASTGADTQYF. The CDR3 region has the DNA TGCAGTGCTAGTACGGGGGCAGATACGCAGTATTTT. This sequence joins TRBV20-1 and TRBJ2-3; weak D call: TRBD2 (6 bases). Germline lookup yields CDR1 DFQATT and CDR2 SNEGSKA (reference sequence). The ends were cut back, 3 bases at V and 4 bases at J, with 8 bases in the middle. The CDR3 is 12 residues long.

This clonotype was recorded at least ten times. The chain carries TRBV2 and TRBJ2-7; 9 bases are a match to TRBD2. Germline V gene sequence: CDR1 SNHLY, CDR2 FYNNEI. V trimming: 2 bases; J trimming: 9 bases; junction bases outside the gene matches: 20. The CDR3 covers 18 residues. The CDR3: CASSEWGLASPSSNRQYF. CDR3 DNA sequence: TGTGCCAGCAGTGAATGGGGACTAGCTTCGCCCTCCAGTAACAGGCAGTACTTC.

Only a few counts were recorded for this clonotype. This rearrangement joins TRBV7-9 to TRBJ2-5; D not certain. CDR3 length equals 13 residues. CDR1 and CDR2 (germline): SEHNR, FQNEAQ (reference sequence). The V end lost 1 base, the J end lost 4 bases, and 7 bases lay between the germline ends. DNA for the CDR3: TGTGCCAGCAGCTTAGTCCCCGGAGAGACCCAGTACTTC. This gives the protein CASSLVPGETQYF. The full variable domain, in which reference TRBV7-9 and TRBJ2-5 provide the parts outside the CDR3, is DTGVSQNPRHKITKRGQNVTFRCDPISEHNRLYWYRQTLGQGPEFLTYFQNEAQLEKSRLLSDRFSAERPKGSFSTLEIQRTEQGDSAMYLCASSLVPGETQYFGPGTRLLVL.

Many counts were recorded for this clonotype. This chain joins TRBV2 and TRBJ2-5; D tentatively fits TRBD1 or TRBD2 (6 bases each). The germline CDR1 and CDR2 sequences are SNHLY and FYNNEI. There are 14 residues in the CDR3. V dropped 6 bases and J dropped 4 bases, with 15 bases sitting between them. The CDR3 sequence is CASSLQGGLETQYF. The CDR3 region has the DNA TGTGCCAGCAGCTTACAGGGAGGCCTAGAGACCCAGTACTTC.

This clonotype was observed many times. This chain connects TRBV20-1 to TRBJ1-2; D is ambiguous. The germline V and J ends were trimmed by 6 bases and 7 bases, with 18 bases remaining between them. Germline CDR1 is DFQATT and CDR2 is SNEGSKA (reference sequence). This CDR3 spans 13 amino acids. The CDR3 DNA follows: TGCAGTGCCCACCTTAGGGCGCCCGGTGGCTACACCTTC. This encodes CSAHLRAPGGYTF.

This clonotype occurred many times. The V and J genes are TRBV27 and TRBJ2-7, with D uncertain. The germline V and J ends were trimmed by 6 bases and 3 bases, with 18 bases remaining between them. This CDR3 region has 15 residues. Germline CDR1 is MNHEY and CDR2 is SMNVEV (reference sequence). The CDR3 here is CASSPSPLANYEQYF. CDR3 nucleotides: TGTGCCAGCAGCCCGTCCCCTCTCGCCAACTACGAGCAGTACTTC.

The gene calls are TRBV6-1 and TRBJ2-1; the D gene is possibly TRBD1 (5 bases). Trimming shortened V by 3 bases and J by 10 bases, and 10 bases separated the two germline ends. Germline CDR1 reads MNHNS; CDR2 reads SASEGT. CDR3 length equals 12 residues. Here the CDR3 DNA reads TGTGCCAGCAGTGATCTTAGGGGCGAGCAGTTCTTC. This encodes CASSDLRGEQFF.

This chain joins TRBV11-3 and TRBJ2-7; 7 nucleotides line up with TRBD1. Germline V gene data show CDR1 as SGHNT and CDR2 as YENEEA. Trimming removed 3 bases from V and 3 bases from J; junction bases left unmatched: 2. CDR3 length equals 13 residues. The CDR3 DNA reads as TGTGCCAGCAGCTTCCGGACAGGCTACGAGCAGTACTTC. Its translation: CASSFRTGYEQYF.

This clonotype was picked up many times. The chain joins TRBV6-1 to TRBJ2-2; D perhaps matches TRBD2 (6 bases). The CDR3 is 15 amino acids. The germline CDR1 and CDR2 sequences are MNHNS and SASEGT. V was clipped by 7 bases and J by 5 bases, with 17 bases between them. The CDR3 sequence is CASTLEGSLTGELFF. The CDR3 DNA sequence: TGTGCCAGCACCTTGGAGGGGAGTTTGACCGGGGAGCTGTTTTTT.

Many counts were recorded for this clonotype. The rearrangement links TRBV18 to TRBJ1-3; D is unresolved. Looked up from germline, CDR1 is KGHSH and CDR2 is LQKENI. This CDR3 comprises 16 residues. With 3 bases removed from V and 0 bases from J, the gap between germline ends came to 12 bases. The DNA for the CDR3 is TGTGCCAGCTCACCGGCCCGACGGATCTCTGGAAACACCATATATTTT. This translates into CASSPARRISGNTIYF.

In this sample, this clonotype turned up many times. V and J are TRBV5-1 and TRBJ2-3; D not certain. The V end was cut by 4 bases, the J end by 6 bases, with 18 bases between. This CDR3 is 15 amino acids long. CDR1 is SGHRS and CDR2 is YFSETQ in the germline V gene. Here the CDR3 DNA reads TGCGCCAGCAGCCCGTACGTCCCCACTCTTGATACGCAGTATTTT. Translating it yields CASSPYVPTLDTQYF.

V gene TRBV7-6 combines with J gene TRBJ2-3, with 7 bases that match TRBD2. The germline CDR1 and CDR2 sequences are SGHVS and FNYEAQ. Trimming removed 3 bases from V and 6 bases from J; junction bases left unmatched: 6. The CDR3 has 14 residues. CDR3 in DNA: TGTGCCAGCAGCTTTGGACTAGGGATGGATACGCAGTATTTT. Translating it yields CASSFGLGMDTQYF.

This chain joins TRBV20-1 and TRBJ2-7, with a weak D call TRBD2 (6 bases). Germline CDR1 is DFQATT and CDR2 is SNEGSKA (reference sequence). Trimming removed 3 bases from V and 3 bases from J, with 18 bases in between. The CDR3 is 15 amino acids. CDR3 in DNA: TGCAGTGCTAGTGTGGTGCGGGGAGCGGGCTACGAGCAGTACTTC. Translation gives CSASVVRGAGYEQYF.

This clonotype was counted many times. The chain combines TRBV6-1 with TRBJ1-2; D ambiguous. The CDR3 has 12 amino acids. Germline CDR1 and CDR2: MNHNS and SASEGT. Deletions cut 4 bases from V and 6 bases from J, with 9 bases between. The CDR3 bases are TGTGCCAGCAGTGGGGTCTCGGATGGCTACACCTTC. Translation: CASSGVSDGYTF.

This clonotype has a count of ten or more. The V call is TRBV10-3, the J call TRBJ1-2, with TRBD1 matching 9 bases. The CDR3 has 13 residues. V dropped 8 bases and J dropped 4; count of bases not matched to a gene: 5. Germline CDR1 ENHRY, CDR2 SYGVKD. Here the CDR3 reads CAIGKTGGYGYTF. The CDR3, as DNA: TGTGCCATCGGCAAGACAGGGGGCTATGGCTACACCTTC.

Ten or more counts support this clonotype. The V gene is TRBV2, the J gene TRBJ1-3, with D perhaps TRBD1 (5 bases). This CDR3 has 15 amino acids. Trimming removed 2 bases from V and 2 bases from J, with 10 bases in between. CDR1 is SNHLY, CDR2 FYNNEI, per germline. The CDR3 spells CASSESGTAGNTIYF. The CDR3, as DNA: TGTGCCAGCAGTGAATCAGGGACTGCTGGAAACACCATATATTTT.

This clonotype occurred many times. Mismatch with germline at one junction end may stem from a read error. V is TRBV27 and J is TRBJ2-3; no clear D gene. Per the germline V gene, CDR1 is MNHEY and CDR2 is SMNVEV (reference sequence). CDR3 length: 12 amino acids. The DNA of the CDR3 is TGTGCCAGCAGCTTATTGGGAGATACGCAGTATTTT. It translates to CASSLLGDTQYF.

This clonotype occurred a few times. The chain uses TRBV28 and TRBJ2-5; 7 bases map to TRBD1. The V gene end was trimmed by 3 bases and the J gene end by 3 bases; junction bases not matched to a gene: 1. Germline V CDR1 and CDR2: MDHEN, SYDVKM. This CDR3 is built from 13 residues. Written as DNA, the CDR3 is TGTGCCAGCAGTTTTGGGACAGAAGAGACCCAGTACTTC. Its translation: CASSFGTEETQYF.

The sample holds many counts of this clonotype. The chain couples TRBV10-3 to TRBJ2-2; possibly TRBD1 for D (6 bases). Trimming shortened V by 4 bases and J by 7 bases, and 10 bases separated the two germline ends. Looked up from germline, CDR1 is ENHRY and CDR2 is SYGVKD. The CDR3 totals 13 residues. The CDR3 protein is CAISGTGIGELFF. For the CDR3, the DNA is TGTGCCATCAGTGGTACAGGGATCGGGGAGCTGTTTTTT.

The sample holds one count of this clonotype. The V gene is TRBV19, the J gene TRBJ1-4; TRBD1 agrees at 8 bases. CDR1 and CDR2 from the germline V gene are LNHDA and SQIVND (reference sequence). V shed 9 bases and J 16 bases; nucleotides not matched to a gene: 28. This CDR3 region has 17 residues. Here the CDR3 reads CASLKSHPGTGPAKAFF. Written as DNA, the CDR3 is TGTGCCAGCCTGAAGTCCCACCCCGGGACAGGCCCCGCAAAGGCGTTTTTT.

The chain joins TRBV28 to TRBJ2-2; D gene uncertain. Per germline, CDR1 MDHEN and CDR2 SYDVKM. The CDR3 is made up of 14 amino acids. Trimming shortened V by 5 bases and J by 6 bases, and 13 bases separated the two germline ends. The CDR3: CASSPDRPPGELFF. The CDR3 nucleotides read TGTGCCAGCAGTCCCGACCGGCCCCCCGGGGAGCTGTTTTTT.

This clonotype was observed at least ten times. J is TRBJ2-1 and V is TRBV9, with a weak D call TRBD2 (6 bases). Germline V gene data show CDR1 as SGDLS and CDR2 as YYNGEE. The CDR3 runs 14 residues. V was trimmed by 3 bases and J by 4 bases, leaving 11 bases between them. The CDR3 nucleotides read TGTGCCAGCAGCGGGACTACCAAATACAATGAGCAGTTCTTC. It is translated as CASSGTTKYNEQFF.